This TCR beta chain was retrieved from a study of cytomegalovirus exposure and HLA in healthy donors. Study details: Later analysis reported that the approximately 130 validation repertoires shared the platform of the approximately 690 first-cohort repertoires.

Study-level points and caveats: Clusters of TCRs from the first cohort tended to co-occur in the roughly 120 validation repertoires (as a later analysis found). There were 150 to 200 TCR beta chains listed as cytomegalovirus-associated.

The donors were members of the validation cohort comprising over 100 subjects, separate from the roughly 600-subject first cohort. Points on this clone: The antigen is unknown. Additional DNA sequences in this sample encode the identical CDR3.

CDR3 length equals 14 residues. V lost 0 bases, J lost 5 bases, and 0 bases stayed unmatched. From germline, CDR1 is SGHRS and CDR2 YFSETQ. Data came from immunoSEQ multiplex PCR; TCRdb stores just in-frame clones and leaves some out. Of about 130,000 clones listed, approximately 94% were seen once; the top ten hold 1.7%. The sample taken for sequencing was PBMCs. This chain links TRBV5-1 with TRBJ1-5, with TRBD1 matching 9 bases. This TCR derives from a young man in good health and CMV-seronegative. CDR3 loop: CASSLGQGDQPQHF. CDR3 coding DNA: TGCGCCAGCAGCTTGGGACAGGGGGATCAGCCCCAGCATTTT. Supplemented by reference TRBV5-1 and TRBJ1-5, the full variable domain reads KAGVTQTPRYLIKTRGQQVTLSCSPISGHRSVSWYQQTPGQGLQFLFEYFSETQRNKGNFPGRFSGRQFSNSRSEMNVSTLELGDSALYLCASSLGQGDQPQHFGDGTRLSIL.